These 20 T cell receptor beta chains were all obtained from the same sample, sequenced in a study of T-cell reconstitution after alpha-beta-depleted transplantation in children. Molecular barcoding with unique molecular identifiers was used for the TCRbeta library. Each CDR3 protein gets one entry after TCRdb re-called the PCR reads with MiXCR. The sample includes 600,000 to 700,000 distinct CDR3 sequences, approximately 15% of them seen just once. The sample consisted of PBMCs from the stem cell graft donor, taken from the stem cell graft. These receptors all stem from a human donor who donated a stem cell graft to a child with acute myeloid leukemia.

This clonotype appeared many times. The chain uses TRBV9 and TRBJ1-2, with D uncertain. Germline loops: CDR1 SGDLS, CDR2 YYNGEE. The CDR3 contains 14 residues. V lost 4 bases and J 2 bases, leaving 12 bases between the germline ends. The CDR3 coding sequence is TGTGCCAGCAGCCCCGGAGCAGAAAACTATGGCTACACCTTC. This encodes CASSPGAENYGYTF.

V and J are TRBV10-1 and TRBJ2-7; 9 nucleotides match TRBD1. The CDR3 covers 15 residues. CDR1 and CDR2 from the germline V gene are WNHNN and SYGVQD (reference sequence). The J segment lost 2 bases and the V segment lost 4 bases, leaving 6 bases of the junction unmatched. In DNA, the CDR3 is TGCGCCAGCAGTGGACAGGGGGTAACTCCCTACGAGCAGTACGTC. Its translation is CASSGQGVTPYEQYV.

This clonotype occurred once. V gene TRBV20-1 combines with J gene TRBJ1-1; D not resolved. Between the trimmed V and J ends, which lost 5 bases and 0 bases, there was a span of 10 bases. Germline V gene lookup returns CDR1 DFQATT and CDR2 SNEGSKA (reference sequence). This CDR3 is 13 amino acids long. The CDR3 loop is CSARSNLNTEAFF. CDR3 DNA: TGCAGTGCTCGATCTAATCTGAACACTGAAGCTTTCTTT.

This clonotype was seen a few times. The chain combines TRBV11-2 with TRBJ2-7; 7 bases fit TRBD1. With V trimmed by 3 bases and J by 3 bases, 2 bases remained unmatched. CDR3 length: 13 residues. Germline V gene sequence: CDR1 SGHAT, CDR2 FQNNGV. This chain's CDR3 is CASSLGQFYEQYF. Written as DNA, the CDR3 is TGTGCCAGCAGCTTGGGACAGTTCTACGAGCAGTACTTC.

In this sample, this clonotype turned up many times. CDR3 sequence (DNA): TGTGCCAGCAGCTTTGGGGGGTCCTCCTACGAGCAGTACTTC. It encodes CASSFGGSSYEQYF. The J gene is TRBJ2-7, the V gene TRBV7-2, with D possibly being TRBD2 (6 bases). This CDR3 spans 14 amino acids. Germline CDR1 and CDR2: SGHTA and FQGNSA. The V end lost 3 bases, the J end lost 0 bases, and 9 bases lay between the germline ends. Full variable domain (missing parts from reference TRBV7-2 and TRBJ2-7): GAGVSQSPSNKVTEKGKDVELRCDPISGHTALYWYRQSLGQGLEFLIYFQGNSAPDKSGLPSDRFSAERTGGSVSTLTIQRTQQEDSAVYLCASSFGGSSYEQYFGPGTRLTVT.

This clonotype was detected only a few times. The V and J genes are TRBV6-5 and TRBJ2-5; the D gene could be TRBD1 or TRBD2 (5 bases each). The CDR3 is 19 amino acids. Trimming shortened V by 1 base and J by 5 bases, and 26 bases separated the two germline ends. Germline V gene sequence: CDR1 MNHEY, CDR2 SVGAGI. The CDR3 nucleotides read TGTGCCAGCAGTTACTGGGGCCAGACAGTCGGGGAGTCGGGGGAGACCCAGTACTTC. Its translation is CASSYWGQTVGESGETQYF.

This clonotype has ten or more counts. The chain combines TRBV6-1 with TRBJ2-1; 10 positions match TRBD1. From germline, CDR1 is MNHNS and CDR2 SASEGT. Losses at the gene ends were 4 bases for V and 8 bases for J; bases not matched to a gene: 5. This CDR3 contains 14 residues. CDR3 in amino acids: CASSGDRGGDEQFF. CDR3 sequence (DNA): TGTGCCAGCAGTGGGGACAGGGGAGGGGATGAGCAGTTCTTC.

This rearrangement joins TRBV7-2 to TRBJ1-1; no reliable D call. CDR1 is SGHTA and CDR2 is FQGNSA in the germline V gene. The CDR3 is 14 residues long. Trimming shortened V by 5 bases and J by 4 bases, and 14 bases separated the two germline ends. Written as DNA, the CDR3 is TGTGCCAGCAGCCGCGCGCGCCCCGGCACTGAAGCTTTCTTT. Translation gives CASSRARPGTEAFF.

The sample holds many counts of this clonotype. This chain's CDR3 is CAISESGDHTF. The CDR3 coding sequence is TGTGCCATCAGTGAGTCGGGAGACCACACCTTC. V usage is TRBV10-3 and J usage is TRBJ1-2; unclear D gene. The CDR3 has 11 residues. Germline CDR1 and CDR2: ENHRY and SYGVKD. V lost 0 bases, J lost 12 bases, and 8 bases lay in between.

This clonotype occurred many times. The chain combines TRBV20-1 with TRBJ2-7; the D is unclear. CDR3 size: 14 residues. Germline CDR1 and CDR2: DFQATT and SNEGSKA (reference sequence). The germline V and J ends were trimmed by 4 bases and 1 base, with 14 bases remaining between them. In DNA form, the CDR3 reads TGCAGTGCTATCTCCCGCGCCGGATCCTACGAGCAGTACTTC. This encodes CSAISRAGSYEQYF.

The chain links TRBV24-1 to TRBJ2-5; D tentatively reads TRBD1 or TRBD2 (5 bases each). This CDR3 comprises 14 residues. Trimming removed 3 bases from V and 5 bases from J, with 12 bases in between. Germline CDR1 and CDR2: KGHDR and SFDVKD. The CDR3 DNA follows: TGTGCCACCAGTGATGGGACCCCTCCCGAGACCCAGTACTTC. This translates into CATSDGTPPETQYF.

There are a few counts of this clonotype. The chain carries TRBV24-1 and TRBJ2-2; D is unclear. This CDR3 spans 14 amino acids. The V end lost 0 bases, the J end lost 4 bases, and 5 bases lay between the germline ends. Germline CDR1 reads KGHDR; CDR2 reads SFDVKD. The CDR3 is CATSDLGTTGELFF. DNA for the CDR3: TGTGCCACCAGTGATTTGGGAACCACCGGGGAGCTGTTTTTT.

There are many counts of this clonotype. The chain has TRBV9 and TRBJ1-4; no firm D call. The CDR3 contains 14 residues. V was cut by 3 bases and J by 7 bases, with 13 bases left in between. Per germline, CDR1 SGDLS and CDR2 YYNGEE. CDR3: CASSGDGQSEKLFF. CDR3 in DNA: TGTGCCAGCAGCGGTGACGGCCAGTCTGAAAAACTGTTTTTT.

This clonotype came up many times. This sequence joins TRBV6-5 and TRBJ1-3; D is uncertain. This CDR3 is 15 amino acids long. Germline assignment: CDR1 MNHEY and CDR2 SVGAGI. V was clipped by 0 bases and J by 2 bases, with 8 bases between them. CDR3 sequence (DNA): TGTGCCAGCAGTTACTCGACCGGGGCTGGAAACACCATATATTTT. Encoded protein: CASSYSTGAGNTIYF.

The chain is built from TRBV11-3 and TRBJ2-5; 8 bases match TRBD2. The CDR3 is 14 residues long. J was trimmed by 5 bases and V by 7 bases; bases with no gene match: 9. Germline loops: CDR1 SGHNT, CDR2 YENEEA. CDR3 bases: TGTGCCAGCACCGATCGGGGGGGCGGGGAGACCCAGTACTTC. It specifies CASTDRGGGETQYF.

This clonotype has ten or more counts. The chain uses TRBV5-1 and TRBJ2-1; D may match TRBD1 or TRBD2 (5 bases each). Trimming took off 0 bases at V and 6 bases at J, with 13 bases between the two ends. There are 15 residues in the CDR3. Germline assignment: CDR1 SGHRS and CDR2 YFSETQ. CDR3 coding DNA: TGCGCCAGCAGCTTGGTGTGGGGGAGAGGCAATGAGCAGTTCTTC. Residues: CASSLVWGRGNEQFF.

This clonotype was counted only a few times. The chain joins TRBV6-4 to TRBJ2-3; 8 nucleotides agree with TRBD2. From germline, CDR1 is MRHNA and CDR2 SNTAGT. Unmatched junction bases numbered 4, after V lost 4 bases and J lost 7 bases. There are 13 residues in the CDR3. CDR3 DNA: TGTGCCAGCAGTGGGGTAGCGGGGAATACGCAGTATTTT. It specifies CASSGVAGNTQYF.

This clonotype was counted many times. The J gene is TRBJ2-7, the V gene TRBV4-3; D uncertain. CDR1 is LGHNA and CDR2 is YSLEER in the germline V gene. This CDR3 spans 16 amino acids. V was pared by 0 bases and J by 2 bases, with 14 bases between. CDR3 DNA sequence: TGCGCCAGCAGCCAAGAATTCAGGCCCCAAACCTACGAGCAGTACTTC. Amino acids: CASSQEFRPQTYEQYF.

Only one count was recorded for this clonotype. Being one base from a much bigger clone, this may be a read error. The DNA for the CDR3 is TGCGCCAGCAGCTTGTCGCCCCAGGCGGATAAGGAAAAACTGTTTTTT. It yields the protein CASSLSPQADKEKLFF. The rearrangement uses TRBV5-1 and TRBJ1-4; D call uncertain. The CDR3 loop spans 16 amino acids. V lost 1 base and J 8 bases, leaving 18 bases between the germline ends. Germline V gene lookup returns CDR1 SGHRS and CDR2 YFSETQ.

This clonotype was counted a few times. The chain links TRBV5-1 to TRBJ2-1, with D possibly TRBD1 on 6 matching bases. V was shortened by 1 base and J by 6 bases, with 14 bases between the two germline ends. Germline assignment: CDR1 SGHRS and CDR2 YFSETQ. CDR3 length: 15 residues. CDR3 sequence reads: CASSLRQVEINEQFF. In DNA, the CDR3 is TGCGCCAGCAGCTTGAGACAGGTGGAAATCAATGAGCAGTTCTTC.